The 5 T cell receptor beta chains below all came from one sample that was sequenced in a study of beta chain features in type 1 diabetes. General study findings and limits: Across all four CD4+ subsets, people with type 1 diabetes showed modestly shorter TCRB CDR3s.

For these TCRs, the target antigens are not known. Expressed TCRB transcripts were sequenced after all isolated RNA was converted to cDNA. This table comes from immunoSEQ multiplex PCR, and its TCRdb copy is limited to in-frame clones, with some not included. The data contain just under 150,000 clones, 13% of them seen just once; the ten biggest clones take up about 1.3%. The specimen was central memory CD4+ T cells from blood. These TCRs come from a man aged 18 to 30 with type 1 diabetes.

Ten or more counts support this clone. The rearrangement uses TRBV7-2 and TRBJ2-7; D could derive from TRBD1 or TRBD2 (6 bases each). The CDR3 consists of 15 residues. CDR1 and CDR2 from the germline V gene are SGHTA and FQGNSA. The ends were cut back, 2 bases at V and 6 bases at J, with 17 bases in the middle. The CDR3 here is CASSLSGGSSREQYF. For the CDR3, the DNA is TGTGCCAGCAGCTTATCCGGGGGCTCCTCTCGCGAGCAGTACTTC.

This clone was seen more than once but under ten times. V usage is TRBV30 and J usage is TRBJ1-3, with D perhaps TRBD1 (6 bases). The CDR3 has 12 residues. Per the germline V gene, CDR1 is GTSNPN and CDR2 is SVGIG (reference sequence). V shed 8 bases and J shed 4 bases, with 12 bases lying between them. The CDR3 sequence is CAHRESGNTIYF. Written as DNA, the CDR3 is TGTGCCCACAGGGAATCAGGAAACACCATATATTTT.

This chain connects TRBV5-1 to TRBJ2-7; D is possibly TRBD2 (5 bases). The germline V and J ends were trimmed by 3 bases and 7 bases, with 17 bases remaining between them. There are 14 residues in the CDR3. Germline lookup yields CDR1 SGHRS and CDR2 YFSETQ. The CDR3 is CASSYRTDSGEQYF. CDR3 DNA sequence: TGCGCCAGCAGCTACCGGACCGATTCGGGGGAGCAGTACTTC.

V usage is TRBV6-6 and J usage is TRBJ2-5; 8 nucleotides agree with TRBD1. The CDR3 consists of 13 residues. In germline, CDR1 is MNHNY, CDR2 SVGAGI (reference sequence). V lost 7 bases and J lost 5; bases outside the gene matches: 6. CDR3 DNA sequence: TGTGCCAGCAAACGACAGGGGCGGGAGACCCAGTACTTC. Translation: CASKRQGRETQYF.

V usage is TRBV4-1 and J usage is TRBJ2-1; tentatively, D is TRBD1 (6 bases). From germline, CDR1 is MGHRA and CDR2 YSYEKL. The CDR3 has 19 residues. V gave up 0 bases and J gave up 4 bases, with 22 bases separating them. The CDR3 sequence is CASSQDYGRGRYSYNEQFF. CDR3 sequence (DNA): TGCGCCAGCAGCCAAGATTACGGCAGGGGCCGGTATTCGTACAATGAGCAGTTCTTC.